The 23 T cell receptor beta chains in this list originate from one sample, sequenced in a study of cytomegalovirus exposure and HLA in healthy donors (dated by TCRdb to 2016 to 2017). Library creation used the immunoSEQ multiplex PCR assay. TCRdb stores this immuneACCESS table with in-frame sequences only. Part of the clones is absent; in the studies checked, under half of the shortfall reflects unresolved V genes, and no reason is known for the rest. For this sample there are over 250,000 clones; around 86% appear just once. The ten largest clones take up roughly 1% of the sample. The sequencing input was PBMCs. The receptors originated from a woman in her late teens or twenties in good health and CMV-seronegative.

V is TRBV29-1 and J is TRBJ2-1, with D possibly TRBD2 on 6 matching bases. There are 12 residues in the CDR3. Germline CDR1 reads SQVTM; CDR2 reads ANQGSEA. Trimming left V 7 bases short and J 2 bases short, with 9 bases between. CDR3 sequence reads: CSARGTYNEQFF. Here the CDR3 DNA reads TGCAGCGCCCGGGGGACCTACAATGAGCAGTTCTTC.

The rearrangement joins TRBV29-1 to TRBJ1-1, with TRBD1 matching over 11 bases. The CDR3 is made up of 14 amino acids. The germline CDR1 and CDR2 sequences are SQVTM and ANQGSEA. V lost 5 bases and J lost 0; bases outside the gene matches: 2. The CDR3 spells CSVRTGGLNTEAFF. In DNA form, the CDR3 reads TGCAGCGTTCGGACAGGGGGCCTGAACACTGAAGCTTTCTTT.

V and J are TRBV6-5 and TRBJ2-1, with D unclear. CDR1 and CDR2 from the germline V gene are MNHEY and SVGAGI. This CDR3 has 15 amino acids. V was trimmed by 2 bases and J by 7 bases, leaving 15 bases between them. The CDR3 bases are TGTGCCAGCAGTTACACGCTAAGTTGGGCGAATGAGCAGTTCTTC. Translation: CASSYTLSWANEQFF.

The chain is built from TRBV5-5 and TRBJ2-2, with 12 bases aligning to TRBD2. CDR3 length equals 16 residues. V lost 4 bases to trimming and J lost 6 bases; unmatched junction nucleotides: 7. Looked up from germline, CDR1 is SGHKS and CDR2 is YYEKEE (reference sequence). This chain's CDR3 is CASSRVPSGRAGELFF. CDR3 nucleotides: TGTGCCAGCAGCCGGGTCCCTAGCGGGAGGGCCGGGGAGCTGTTTTTT.

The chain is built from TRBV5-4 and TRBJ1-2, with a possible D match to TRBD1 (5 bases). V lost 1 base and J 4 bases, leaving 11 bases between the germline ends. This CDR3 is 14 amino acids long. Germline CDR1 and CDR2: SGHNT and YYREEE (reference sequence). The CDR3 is CASSLFSGSYGYTF. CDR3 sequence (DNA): TGTGCCAGCAGCTTGTTTTCAGGGTCCTATGGCTACACCTTC.

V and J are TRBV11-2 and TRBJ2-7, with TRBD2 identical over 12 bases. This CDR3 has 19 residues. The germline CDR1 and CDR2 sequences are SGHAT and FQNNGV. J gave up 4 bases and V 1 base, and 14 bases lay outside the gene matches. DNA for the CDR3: TGTGCCAGCAGCTTAGGTTTACTACTAGCGGGAGGAGGGAAGTACGAGCAGTACTTC. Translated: CASSLGLLLAGGGKYEQYF.

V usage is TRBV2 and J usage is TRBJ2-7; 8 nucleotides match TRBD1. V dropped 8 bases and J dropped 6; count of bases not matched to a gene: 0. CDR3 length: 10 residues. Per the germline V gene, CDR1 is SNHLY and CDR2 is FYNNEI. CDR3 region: CASGQGEQYF. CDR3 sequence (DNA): TGTGCCAGCGGACAGGGCGAGCAGTACTTC.

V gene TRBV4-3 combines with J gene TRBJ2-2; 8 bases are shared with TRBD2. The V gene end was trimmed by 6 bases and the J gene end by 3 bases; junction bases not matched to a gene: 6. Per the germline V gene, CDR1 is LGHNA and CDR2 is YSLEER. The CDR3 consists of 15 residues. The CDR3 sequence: CASRPGLGYTGELFF. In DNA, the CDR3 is TGCGCCAGCAGGCCGGGACTAGGTTACACCGGGGAGCTGTTTTTT.

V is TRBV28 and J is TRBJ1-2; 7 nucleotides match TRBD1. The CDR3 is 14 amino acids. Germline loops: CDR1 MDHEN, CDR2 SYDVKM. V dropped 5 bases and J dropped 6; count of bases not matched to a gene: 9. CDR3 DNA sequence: TGTGCCAGCAGTCCGACAGGGTTTAGGGATGGCTACACCTTC. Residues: CASSPTGFRDGYTF.

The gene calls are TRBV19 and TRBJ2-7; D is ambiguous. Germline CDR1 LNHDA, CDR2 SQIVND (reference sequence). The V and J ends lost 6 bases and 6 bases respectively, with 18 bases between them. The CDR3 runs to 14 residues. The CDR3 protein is CASSRLERPGEQYF. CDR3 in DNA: TGTGCCAGTAGCCGCCTTGAGAGGCCTGGCGAGCAGTACTTC.

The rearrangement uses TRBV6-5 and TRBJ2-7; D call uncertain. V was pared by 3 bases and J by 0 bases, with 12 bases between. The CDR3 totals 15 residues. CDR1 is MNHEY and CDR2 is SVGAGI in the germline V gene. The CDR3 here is CASSYVRPSSYEQYF. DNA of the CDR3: TGTGCCAGCAGTTATGTGAGACCTAGCTCCTACGAGCAGTACTTC.

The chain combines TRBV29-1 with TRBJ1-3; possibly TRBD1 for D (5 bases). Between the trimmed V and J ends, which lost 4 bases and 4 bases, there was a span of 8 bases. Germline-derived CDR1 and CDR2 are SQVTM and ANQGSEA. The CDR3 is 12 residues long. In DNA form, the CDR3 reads TGCAGCGTTGCGGAGGGGGGAAACACCATATATTTT. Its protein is CSVAEGGNTIYF.

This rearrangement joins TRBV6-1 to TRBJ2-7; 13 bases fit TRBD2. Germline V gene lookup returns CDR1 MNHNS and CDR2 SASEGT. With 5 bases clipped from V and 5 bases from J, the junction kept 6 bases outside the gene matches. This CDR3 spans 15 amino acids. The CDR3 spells CASSLLAGGYDEQYF. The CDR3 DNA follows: TGTGCCAGCAGTTTACTAGCGGGAGGGTACGACGAGCAGTACTTC.

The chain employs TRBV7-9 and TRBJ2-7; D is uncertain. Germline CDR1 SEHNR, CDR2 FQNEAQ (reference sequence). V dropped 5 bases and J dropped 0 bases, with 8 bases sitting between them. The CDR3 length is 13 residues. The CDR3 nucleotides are TGTGCCAGCAGCCCCCGACACTCCTACGAGCAGTACTTC. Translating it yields CASSPRHSYEQYF. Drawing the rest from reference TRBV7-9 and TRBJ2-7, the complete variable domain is DTGVSQNPRHKITKRGQNVTFRCDPISEHNRLYWYRQTLGQGPEFLTYFQNEAQLEKSRLLSDRFSAERPKGSFSTLEIQRTEQGDSAMYLCASSPRHSYEQYFGPGTRLTVT.

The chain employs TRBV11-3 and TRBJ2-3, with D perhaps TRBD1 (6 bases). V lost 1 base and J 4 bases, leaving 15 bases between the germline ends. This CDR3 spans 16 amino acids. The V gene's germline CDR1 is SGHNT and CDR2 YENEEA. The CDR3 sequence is CASSLGDTLNADTQYF. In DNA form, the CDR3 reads TGTGCCAGCAGCTTAGGGGACACCCTTAATGCAGATACGCAGTATTTT.

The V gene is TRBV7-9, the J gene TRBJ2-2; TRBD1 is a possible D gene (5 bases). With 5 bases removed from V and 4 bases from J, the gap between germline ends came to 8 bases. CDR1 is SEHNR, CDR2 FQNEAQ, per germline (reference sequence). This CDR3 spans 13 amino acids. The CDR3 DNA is TGTGCCAGCAGCACAGGAGCCACCGGGGAGCTGTTTTTT. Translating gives CASSTGATGELFF.

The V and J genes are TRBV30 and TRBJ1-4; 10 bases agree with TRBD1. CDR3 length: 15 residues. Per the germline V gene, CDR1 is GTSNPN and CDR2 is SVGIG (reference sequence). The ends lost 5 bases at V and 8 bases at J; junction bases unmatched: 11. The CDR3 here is CAWPMMGDRGEKLFF. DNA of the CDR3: TGTGCCTGGCCGATGATGGGGGACAGGGGCGAAAAACTGTTTTTT.

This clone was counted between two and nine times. This CDR3 is CASSYRQGGTNGYTF. The CDR3 coding sequence is TGTGCCAGCAGCTACCGACAGGGGGGGACTAATGGCTACACCTTC. The J gene is TRBJ1-2, the V gene TRBV7-2; 9 positions agree with TRBD1. The CDR3 spans 15 residues. Trimming removed 4 bases from V and 6 bases from J; junction bases left unmatched: 9. Germline CDR1 SGHTA, CDR2 FQGNSA.

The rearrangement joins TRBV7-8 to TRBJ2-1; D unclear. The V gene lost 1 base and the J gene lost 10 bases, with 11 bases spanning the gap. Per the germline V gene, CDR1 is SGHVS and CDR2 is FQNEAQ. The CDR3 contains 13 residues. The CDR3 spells CASSLGRFGEQFF. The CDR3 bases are TGTGCCAGCAGCTTAGGTCGCTTCGGGGAGCAGTTCTTC.

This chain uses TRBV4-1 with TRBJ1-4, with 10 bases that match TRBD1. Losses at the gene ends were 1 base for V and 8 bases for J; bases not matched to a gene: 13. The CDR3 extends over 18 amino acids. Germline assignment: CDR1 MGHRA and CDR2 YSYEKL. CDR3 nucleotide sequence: TGCGCCAGCAGCCAAGTCACCACCCGGACAGGGGGTAGGGAAAAACTGTTTTTT. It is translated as CASSQVTTRTGGREKLFF.

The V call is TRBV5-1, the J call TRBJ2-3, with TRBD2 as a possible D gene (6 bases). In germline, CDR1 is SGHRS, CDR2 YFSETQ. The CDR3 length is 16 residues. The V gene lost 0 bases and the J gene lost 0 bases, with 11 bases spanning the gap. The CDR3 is CASSLGPGVSTDTQYF. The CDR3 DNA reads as TGCGCCAGCAGCTTGGGTCCGGGGGTAAGCACAGATACGCAGTATTTT.

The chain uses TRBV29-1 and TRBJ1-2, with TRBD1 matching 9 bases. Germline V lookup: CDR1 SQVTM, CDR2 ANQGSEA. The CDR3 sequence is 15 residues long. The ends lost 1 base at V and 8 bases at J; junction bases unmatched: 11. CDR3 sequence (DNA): TGCAGCGTTGAAGTCTCAACAGGGGGCGCAGGGGGCTACACCTTC. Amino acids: CSVEVSTGGAGGYTF.

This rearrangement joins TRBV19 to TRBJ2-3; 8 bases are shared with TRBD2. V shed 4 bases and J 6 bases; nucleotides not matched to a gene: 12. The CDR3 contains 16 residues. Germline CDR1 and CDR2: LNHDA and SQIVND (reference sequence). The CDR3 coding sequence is TGTGCCAGTAGTACCCCTCGGGGGGGGCCTGGCGATACGCAGTATTTT. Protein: CASSTPRGGPGDTQYF. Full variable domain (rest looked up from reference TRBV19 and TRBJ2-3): DGGITQSPKYLFRKEGQNVTLSCEQNLNHDAMYWYRQDPGQGLRLIYYSQIVNDFQKGDIAEGYSVSREKKESFPLTVTSAQKNPTAFYLCASSTPRGGPGDTQYFGPGTRLTVL.